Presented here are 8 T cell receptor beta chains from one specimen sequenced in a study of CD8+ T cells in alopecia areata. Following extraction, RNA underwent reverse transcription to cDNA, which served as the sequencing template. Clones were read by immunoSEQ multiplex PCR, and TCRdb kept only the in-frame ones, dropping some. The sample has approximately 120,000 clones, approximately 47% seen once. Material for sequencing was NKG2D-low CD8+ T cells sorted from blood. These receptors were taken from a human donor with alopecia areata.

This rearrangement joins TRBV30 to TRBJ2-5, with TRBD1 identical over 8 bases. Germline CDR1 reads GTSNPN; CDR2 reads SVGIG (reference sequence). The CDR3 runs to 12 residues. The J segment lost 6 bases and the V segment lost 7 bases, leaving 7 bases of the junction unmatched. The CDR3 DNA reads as TGTGCCTCAGGGGGCCCTCAACAGACCCAGTACTTC. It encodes CASGGPQQTQYF. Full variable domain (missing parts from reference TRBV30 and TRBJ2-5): SQTIHQWPATLVQPVGSPLSLECTVEGTSNPNLYWYRQAAGRGLQLLFYSVGIGQISSEVPQNLSASRPQDRQFILSSKKLLLSDSGFYLCASGGPQQTQYFGPGTRLLVL.

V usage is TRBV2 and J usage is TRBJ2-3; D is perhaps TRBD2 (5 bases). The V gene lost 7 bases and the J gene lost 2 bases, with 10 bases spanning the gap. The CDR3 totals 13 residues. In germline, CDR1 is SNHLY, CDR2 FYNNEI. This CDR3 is CASNGGSTDTQYF. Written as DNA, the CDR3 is TGTGCCAGCAACGGCGGGTCCACAGATACGCAGTATTTT.

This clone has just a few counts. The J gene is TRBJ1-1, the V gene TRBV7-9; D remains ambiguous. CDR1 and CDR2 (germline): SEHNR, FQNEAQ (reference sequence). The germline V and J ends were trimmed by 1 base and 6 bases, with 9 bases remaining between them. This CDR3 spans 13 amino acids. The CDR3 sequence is CASSLEDGPEAFF. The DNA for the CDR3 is TGTGCCAGCAGCTTAGAGGACGGGCCTGAAGCTTTCTTT.

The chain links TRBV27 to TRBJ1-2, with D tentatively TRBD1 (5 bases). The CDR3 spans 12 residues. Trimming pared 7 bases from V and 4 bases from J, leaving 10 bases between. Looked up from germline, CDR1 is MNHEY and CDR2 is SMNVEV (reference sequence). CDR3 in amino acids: CASMGQGYGYTF. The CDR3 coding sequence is TGTGCCAGCATGGGGCAGGGCTATGGCTACACCTTC.

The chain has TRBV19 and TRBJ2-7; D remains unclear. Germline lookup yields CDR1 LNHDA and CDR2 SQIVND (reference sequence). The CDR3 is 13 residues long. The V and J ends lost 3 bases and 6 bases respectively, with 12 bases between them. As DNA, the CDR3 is TGTGCCAGTAGTATCTCCAGTTCCGCCGAGCAGTACTTC. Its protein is CASSISSSAEQYF.

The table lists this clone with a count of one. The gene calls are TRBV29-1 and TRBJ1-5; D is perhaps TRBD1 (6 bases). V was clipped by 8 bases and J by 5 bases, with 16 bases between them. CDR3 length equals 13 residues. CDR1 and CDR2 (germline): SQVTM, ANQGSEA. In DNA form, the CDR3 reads TGCAGCACCCAGACAGGAGACGATCAGCCCCAGCATTTT. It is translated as CSTQTGDDQPQHF.

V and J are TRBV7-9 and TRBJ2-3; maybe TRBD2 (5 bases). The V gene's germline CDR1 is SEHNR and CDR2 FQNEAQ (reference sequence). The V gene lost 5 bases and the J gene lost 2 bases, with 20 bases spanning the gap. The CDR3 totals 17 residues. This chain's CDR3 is CASSDVEWTEDTDTQYF. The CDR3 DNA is TGTGCCAGCAGCGACGTAGAGTGGACGGAGGACACAGATACGCAGTATTTT.

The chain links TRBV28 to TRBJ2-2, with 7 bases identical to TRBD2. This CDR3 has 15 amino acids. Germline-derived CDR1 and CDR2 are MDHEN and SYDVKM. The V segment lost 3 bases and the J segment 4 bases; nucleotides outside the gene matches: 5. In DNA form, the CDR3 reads TGTGCCAGCAGTTTGGGAGGGAAGCCCACCGGGGAGCTGTTTTTT. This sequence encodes CASSLGGKPTGELFF.